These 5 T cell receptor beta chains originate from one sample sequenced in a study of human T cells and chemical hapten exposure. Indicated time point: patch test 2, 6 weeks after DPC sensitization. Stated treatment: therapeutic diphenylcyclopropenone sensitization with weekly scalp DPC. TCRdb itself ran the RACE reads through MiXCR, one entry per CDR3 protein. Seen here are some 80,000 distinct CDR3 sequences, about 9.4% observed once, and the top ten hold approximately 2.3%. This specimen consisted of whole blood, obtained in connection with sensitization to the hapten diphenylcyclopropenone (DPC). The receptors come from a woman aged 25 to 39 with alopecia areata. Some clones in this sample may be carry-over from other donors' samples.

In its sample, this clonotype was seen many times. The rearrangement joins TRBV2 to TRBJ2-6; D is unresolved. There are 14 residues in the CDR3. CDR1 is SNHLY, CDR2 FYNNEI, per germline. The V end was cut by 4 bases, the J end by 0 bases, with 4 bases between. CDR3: CASSGASGANVLTF. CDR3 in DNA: TGTGCCAGCAGTGGGGCCTCTGGGGCCAACGTCCTGACTTTC. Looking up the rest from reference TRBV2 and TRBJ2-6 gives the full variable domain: EPEVTQTPSHQVTQMGQEVILRCVPISNHLYFYWYRQILGQKVEFLVSFYNNEISEKSEIFDDQFSVERPDGSNFTLKIRSTKLEDSAMYFCASSGASGANVLTFGAGSRLTVL.

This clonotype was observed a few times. CDR3 sequence reads: CASSVGDRDTGELFF. CDR3 DNA: TGTGCCAGCAGCGTAGGAGACAGGGACACCGGGGAGCTGTTTTTT. This chain joins TRBV9 and TRBJ2-2; TRBD1 matches at 7 bases. There are 15 residues in the CDR3. Looked up from germline, CDR1 is SGDLS and CDR2 is YYNGEE. Trimming took 0 bases from V and 3 from J; bases not matched to a gene: 2.

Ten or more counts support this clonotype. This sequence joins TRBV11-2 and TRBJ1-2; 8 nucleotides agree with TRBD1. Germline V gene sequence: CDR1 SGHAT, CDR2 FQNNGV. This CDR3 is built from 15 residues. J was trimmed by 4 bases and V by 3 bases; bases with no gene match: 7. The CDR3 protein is CASSFLAGGSYGYTF. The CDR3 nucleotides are TGTGCCAGCAGCTTTCTGGCAGGGGGCTCCTATGGCTACACCTTC.

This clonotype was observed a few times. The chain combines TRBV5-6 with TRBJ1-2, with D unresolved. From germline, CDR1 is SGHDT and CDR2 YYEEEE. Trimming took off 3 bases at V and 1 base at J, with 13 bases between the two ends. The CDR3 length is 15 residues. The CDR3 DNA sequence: TGTGCCAGCAGCTCTACAGAGCTCTTTAACTATGGCTACACCTTC. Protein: CASSSTELFNYGYTF.

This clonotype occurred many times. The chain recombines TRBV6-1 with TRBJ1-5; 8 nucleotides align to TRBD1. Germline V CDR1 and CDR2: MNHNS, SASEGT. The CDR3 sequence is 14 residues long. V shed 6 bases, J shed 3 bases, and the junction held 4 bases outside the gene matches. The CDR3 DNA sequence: TGTGCCAGCAGAGGACAGGGTTTCAATCAGCCCCAGCATTTT. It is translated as CASRGQGFNQPQHF.